A single TCR beta chain is shown here with its context. Its target is not known. The sample belongs to a study of post-analysis software for immune sequencing data. This CDR3 is built from 17 residues. Germline loops: CDR1 MDHEN, CDR2 SYDVKM. V was trimmed by 1 base and J by 4 bases, leaving 19 bases between them. The study's findings and limits: Patients carried several TRBV segments more frequently than controls did, and TRBV5-6, TRBV5-1 and TRBV20-1 were among them. Analysis by F measure revealed that same-batch samples clustered strongly together.

Unique molecular identifiers were carried by the TCR beta cDNA libraries. From approximately 0.95 to 9.8 million T cells, roughly 530,000 cDNA molecules were obtained. Via MiXCR, TCRdb re-called the PCR reads, giving one row per CDR3 protein. Here the sample spans 400,000 to 500,000 distinct CDR3 sequences, roughly 40% being singletons. This TCR came from a girl aged 2 to 10 with multiple sclerosis. The sequenced sample consisted of blood. This chain joins TRBV28 and TRBJ1-2, with a tentative D call TRBD1 (6 bases). The CDR3 bases are TGTGCCAGCAGTTTATTAGGGACAACGGGGTCGCCCTATGGCTACACCTTC. The encoded protein is CASSLLGTTGSPYGYTF.